The rows below give T cell receptor beta chains drawn from one sample of a study of blood T cell repertoires in COVID-19. Profiled with immunoSEQ multiplex PCR; TCRdb holds only in-frame clones, not every one. The table shows roughly 180,000 clones, with approximately 86% occurring only once. The sample consisted of peripheral blood. These receptors were obtained from a man in his fifties or sixties who had recovered from COVID-19. Both conserved end residues are part of each CDR3. D genes are given only for firm matches. Clone sizes are given selectively: once, few, many, or a class where the clone is expanded.

clone_size,d_call,j_call,v_call,cdr3_length,cdr3_nt,cdr3_aa
.,.,TRBJ1-2,TRBV12-3/TRBV12-4,12,TGTGCCAGCAGTTTGGGGGGAAGGGGCTACACCTTC,CASSLGGRGYTF
.,.,TRBJ1-2,TRBV6-5,14,TGTGCCAGCAGTTACTCGATGGGCTCAGGTGGCTACACCTTC,CASSYSMGSGGYTF
.,.,TRBJ1-1,TRBV6-5,15,TGTGCCAGCAGTTACTTGGCGGGGACGAACACTGAAGCTTTCTTT,CASSYLAGTNTEAFF
.,.,TRBJ1-6,TRBV6-6,14,TGTGCCAGCAACGGGAGAGGCCTTAATTCACCCCTCCACTTT,CASNGRGLNSPLHF
.,.,TRBJ1-2,TRBV5-8,14,TGTGCCAGCAGCAAAAGGGGAAGTCGGTATGGCTACACCTTC,CASSKRGSRYGYTF
.,.,TRBJ1-4,TRBV7-2,13,TGTGCCAGCAGCTTACCCCCAGTTGAAAAACTGTTTTTT,CASSLPPVEKLFF
.,.,TRBJ2-1,TRBV7-8,16,TGTGCCAGCAGCCCCCCGGGACTTCAAATCTACAATGAGCAGTTCTTC,CASSPPGLQIYNEQFF
.,TRBD1,TRBJ1-2,TRBV9,14,TGTGCCAGCAGGAGGACAGGGGGCAACTATGGCTACACCTTC,CASRRTGGNYGYTF
few,TRBD1,TRBJ1-1,TRBV2,13,TGTGCCAGCAGTGGAGAGACAGGGCTTGAAGCTTTCTTT,CASSGETGLEAFF
.,.,TRBJ1-5,TRBV6-5,12,TGTGCCAGCAGGGGGACTAATCAGCCCCAGCATTTT,CASRGTNQPQHF
.,TRBD1,TRBJ2-1,TRBV3-1/TRBV3-2,15,TGTGCCAGCAGTCGGGACAGGGGATCCTACAATGAGCAGTTCTTC,CASSRDRGSYNEQFF
.,.,TRBJ2-3,TRBV5-1,16,TGCGCCAGCAGCTTGGTGACAGCTGCTAGCACAGATACGCAGTATTTT,CASSLVTAASTDTQYF
.,.,TRBJ1-4,TRBV5-1,15,TGCGCCAGCAGCTTGGGTCCGGACAGAAGGGAAAAACTGTTTTTT,CASSLGPDRREKLFF
.,.,TRBJ1-1,TRBV10-3,13,TGTGCCATCAGTAATTCAGTGGACACTGAAGCTTTCTTT,CAISNSVDTEAFF
.,.,TRBJ2-7,TRBV5-6,13,TGTGCCAGCAGCTTGGTTCGGGGTGCCGAGCAGTACTTC,CASSLVRGAEQYF
.,TRBD1,TRBJ1-6,TRBV11-2,18,TGTGCCAGCAGCTTCACCTTGACAGGGCTCATTGCGTCGACACCCCTCCACTTT,CASSFTLTGLIASTPLHF
.,.,TRBJ1-4,TRBV7-2,15,TGTGCCAGCAGCTTACTAGGAGGGGCGGGTGAAAAACTGTTTTTT,CASSLLGGAGEKLFF
few,.,TRBJ1-3,TRBV6-5,13,TGTGCCAGCAGTTTATACTCTGGAAACACCATATATTTT,CASSLYSGNTIYF